Here is one TCR beta chain with its context. Its antigen is not identified. The sample originates from a study of immune evolution from preneoplasia to lung adenocarcinoma. Study findings and constraints: From normal lung to invasive adenocarcinoma, top clone frequencies appeared to decrease. Later-stage lesions seemingly showed higher T cell density and diversity than normal lung.

The germline V gene encodes CDR1 SEHNR and CDR2 FQNEAQ (reference sequence). The CDR3 is 14 residues long. Trimming removed 5 bases from V and 6 bases from J, with 16 bases in between. Only in-frame clones appear in the TCRdb table, and some are missing; sequencing was by immunoSEQ multiplex PCR. This sample yields roughly 6,300 clones, of which around 82% are seen a single time; about 8.3% belongs to the top ten. The TCR sequence derives from a donor older than 65 with lung adenocarcinoma. The chain employs TRBV7-9 and TRBJ1-2; D unclear. Source material: FFPE lung adenocarcinoma in situ tissue. Here the CDR3 reads CASSEIGRTDGYTF. In nucleotides, the CDR3 is TGTGCCAGCAGCGAAATAGGGCGTACGGATGGCTACACCTTC.